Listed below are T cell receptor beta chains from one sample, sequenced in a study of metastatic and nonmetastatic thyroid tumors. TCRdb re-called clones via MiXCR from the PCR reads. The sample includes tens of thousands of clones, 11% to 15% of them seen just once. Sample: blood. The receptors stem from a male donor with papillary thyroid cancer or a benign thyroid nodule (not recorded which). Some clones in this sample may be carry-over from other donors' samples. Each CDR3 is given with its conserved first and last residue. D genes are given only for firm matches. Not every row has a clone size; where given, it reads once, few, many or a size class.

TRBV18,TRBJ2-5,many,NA,CASSPVVETQYF,TGTGCCAGCTCACCAGTCGTGGAGACCCAGTACTTC
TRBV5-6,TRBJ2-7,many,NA,CASSRFLWTLPSEQYF,TGTGCCAGCAGCCGGTTTTTATGGACACTACCCTCCGAGCAGTACTTC
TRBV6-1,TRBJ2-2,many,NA,CASSYELVGTGELFF,TGTGCCAGCAGTTATGAACTAGTTGGCACCGGGGAGCTGTTTTTT
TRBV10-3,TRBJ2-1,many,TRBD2,CAISDGTSGRAWNNEQFF,TGTGCCATCAGTGATGGGACTAGCGGGAGGGCCTGGAACAATGAGCAATTCTTC
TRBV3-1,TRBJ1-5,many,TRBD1,CASSRGPGQGNNQPQHF,TGTGCCAGCAGCCGAGGTCCGGGACAGGGTAACAATCAGCCCCAGCATTTT
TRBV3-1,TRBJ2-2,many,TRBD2,CASSPPGLAISGELFF,TGTGCCAGCAGCCCACCGGGACTAGCGATTTCCGGGGAGCTGTTTTTT
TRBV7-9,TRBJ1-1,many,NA,CASSLLGGETEAFF,TGTGCCAGCAGCTTATTGGGGGGCGAAACTGAAGCTTTCTTT
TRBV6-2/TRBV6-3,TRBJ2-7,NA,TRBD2,CASSPAGSGRSCHEQYF,TGTGCCAGCAGTCCCGCCGGGAGCGGGAGGTCCTGCCACGAGCAGTACTTC
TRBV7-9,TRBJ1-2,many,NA,CASSLGSFYGYTF,TGTGCCAGCAGCTTAGGTAGTTTCTATGGCTACACCTTC
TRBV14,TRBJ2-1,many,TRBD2,CASSQGLAYNEQFF,TGTGCCAGCAGCCAGGGACTAGCTTACAATGAGCAGTTCTTC